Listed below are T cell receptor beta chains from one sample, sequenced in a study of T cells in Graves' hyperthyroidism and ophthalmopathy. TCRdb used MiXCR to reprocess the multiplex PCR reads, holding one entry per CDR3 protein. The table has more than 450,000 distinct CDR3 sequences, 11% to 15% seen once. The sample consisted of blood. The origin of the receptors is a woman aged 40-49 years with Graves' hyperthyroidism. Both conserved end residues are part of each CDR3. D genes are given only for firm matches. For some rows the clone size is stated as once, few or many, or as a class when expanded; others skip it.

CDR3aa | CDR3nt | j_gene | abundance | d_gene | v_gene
CSAELAGGIMQETQYF | TGCAGTGCTGAACTAGCGGGAGGGATAATGCAAGAGACCCAGTACTTC | TRBJ2-5 | . | TRBD2 | TRBV20-1
CASRPTGGSEQYF | TGTGCCAGCAGACCGACAGGGGGCTCCGAGCAGTACTTC | TRBJ2-7 | many | TRBD1 | TRBV28
CASSGTEGETQYF | TGCGCCAGCAGTGGGACAGAAGGGGAGACCCAGTACTTC | TRBJ2-5 | many | TRBD1 | TRBV4-1
CASSTGPYGYTF | TGTGCCAGCAGTACAGGCCCCTATGGCTACACCTTC | TRBJ1-2 | many | . | TRBV12-3/TRBV12-4
CASSQFTGSSGNTIYF | TGTGCCAGCAGCCAATTCACAGGGAGCTCTGGAAACACCATATATTTT | TRBJ1-3 | many | . | TRBV3-1
CASSQGLISRGSNQPQHF | TGCGCCAGCAGCCAAGGGCTTATATCCAGGGGTAGCAATCAGCCCCAGCATTTT | TRBJ1-5 | . | . | TRBV4-1
CSVVDTNYEQYF | TGCAGCGTTGTTGACACCAACTACGAGCAGTACTTC | TRBJ2-7 | few | . | TRBV29-1
CSAPLGRAQGEQFF | TGCAGTGCTCCCTTAGGGAGGGCCCAAGGTGAGCAGTTCTTC | TRBJ2-1 | few | TRBD2 | TRBV20-1
CASSKTGVNTEAFF | TGTGCCAGCAGTAAGACAGGGGTGAACACTGAAGCTTTCTTT | TRBJ1-1 | many | TRBD1 | TRBV28
CASSLESGTYEQYF | TGTGCCAGCAGCTTAGAATCCGGGACCTACGAGCAGTACTTC | TRBJ2-7 | . | . | TRBV7-8
CASSQDFRDTSTDTQYF | TGTGCCAGCAGCCAAGATTTTCGGGACACATCCACAGATACGCAGTATTTT | TRBJ2-3 | many | . | TRBV3-1
CATSTGEAHNEQFF | TGTGCCACCAGTACAGGGGAGGCCCACAATGAGCAGTTCTTC | TRBJ2-1 | many | . | TRBV24-1
CASSLAWEDDEQFF | TGCGCCAGCAGCTTGGCGTGGGAGGACGATGAGCAGTTCTTC | TRBJ2-1 | . | . | TRBV5-1
CASSEWGRSTDTQYF | TGTGCCAGCAGTGAATGGGGGAGAAGCACAGATACGCAGTATTTT | TRBJ2-3 | few | . | TRBV2
CASNQLAGVVDNEQFF | TGCGCCAGCAACCAACTAGCGGGAGTAGTGGACAATGAGCAGTTCTTC | TRBJ2-1 | many | TRBD2 | TRBV5-1
CSASGSESYEQYF | TGCAGTGCTAGTGGAAGCGAGAGTTACGAGCAGTACTTC | TRBJ2-7 | few | . | TRBV20-1
CASSPQSLAPPETQYF | TGTGCCAGCTCACCGCAATCCCTAGCTCCCCCAGAGACCCAGTACTTC | TRBJ2-5 | many | . | TRBV18
CRGQGVPEFGTEAFF | TGCAGGGGACAGGGAGTGCCCGAGTTTGGCACTGAAGCTTTCTTT | TRBJ1-1 | many | TRBD1 | TRBV20-1
CASSLELAVQGTQYF | TGCGCCAGCAGCTTGGAACTAGCGGTTCAGGGGACCCAGTACTTC | TRBJ2-5 | few | TRBD2 | TRBV5-1
CASSLSSGSNTGELFF | TGTGCCAGCAGTTTATCGAGCGGGAGTAACACCGGGGAGCTGTTTTTT | TRBJ2-2 | . | TRBD2 | TRBV27
CASSILRDKSYEQYF | TGTGCCAGTAGTATCCTCCGGGACAAATCCTACGAGCAGTACTTC | TRBJ2-7 | . | . | TRBV19
CASSFLQDGYTF | TGTGCCAGCAGTTTTCTACAGGATGGCTACACCTTC | TRBJ1-2 | . | . | TRBV28
CSASGGDPYEQYF | TGCAGTGCTAGTGGGGGGGATCCCTACGAGCAGTACTTC | TRBJ2-7 | many | TRBD2 | TRBV20-1
CASSVSLAVTSTDTQYF | TGTGCCAGCAGTGTATCTCTAGCGGTTACTAGCACAGATACGCAGTATTTT | TRBJ2-3 | many | TRBD2 | TRBV2
CASSRREIAGAAGGEQFF | TGTGCCAGCTCACGCCGCGAGATAGCGGGAGCGGCCGGGGGGGAGCAGTTCTTC | TRBJ2-1 | many | TRBD2 | TRBV18
CASSQDPGAGTEAFF | TGCGCCAGCAGCCAAGACCCGGGGGCAGGTACTGAAGCTTTCTTT | TRBJ1-1 | many | . | TRBV4-1
CASSDNSASGDTQYF | TGTGCCAGCAGCGATAATAGCGCAAGCGGAGATACGCAGTATTTT | TRBJ2-3 | many | . | TRBV7-6
CASSPSAGRVTGELFF | TGTGCCAGCAGTCCCTCGGCGGGGCGGGTCACCGGGGAGCTGTTTTTT | TRBJ2-2 | many | . | TRBV28
CASSSPGLVQYEQFF | TGTGCCAGCAGCTCTCCGGGACTCGTGCAGTATGAGCAGTTCTTC | TRBJ2-1 | many | . | TRBV7-2
CASSQEGGQETQYF | TGTGCCAGCAGCCAAGAAGGGGGCCAAGAGACCCAGTACTTC | TRBJ2-5 | . | . | TRBV7-9
CASSLQTGNSPLHF | TGTGCCAGCAGCTTACAGACAGGGAATTCACCCCTCCACTTT | TRBJ1-6 | many | TRBD1 | TRBV11-2
CSAGTGENIQYF | TGCAGTGCCGGGACAGGGGAAAACATTCAGTACTTC | TRBJ2-4 | many | TRBD1 | TRBV20-1
CASRRTGSYGYTF | TGTGCCAGCAGGCGGACAGGGAGCTATGGCTACACCTTC | TRBJ1-2 | many | TRBD1 | TRBV27
CASRGQGGLIYEQYF | TGTGCCAGCCGTGGACAGGGCGGTTTGATCTACGAGCAGTACTTC | TRBJ2-7 | many | TRBD1 | TRBV6-1
CSARGRGRAWNTEAFF | TGCAGTGCTAGAGGGCGCGGTCGGGCATGGAACACTGAAGCTTTCTTT | TRBJ1-1 | few | . | TRBV20-1
CSAPGLAGGKSYEQYF | TGCAGTGCACCGGGACTAGCGGGAGGGAAGAGCTACGAGCAGTACTTC | TRBJ2-7 | . | TRBD2 | TRBV20-1
CASSQGQYYNEQFF | TGTGCCAGCAGCCAAGGGCAGTACTACAATGAGCAGTTCTTC | TRBJ2-1 | . | . | TRBV14
CASSQQLSGLLTGELFF | TGTGCCAGCAGCCAACAACTTAGTGGACTACTAACCGGGGAGCTGTTTTTT | TRBJ2-2 | few | . | TRBV7-2
CASSILADSTDTQYF | TGTGCCAGTAGTATACTAGCGGATTCCACAGATACGCAGTATTTT | TRBJ2-3 | few | TRBD2 | TRBV19
CSARDKKAGGPAGELFF | TGCAGTGCTAGAGATAAGAAAGCGGGAGGGCCGGCCGGGGAGCTGTTTTTT | TRBJ2-2 | . | TRBD2 | TRBV20-1
CSARTSANSANTGELFF | TGCAGTGCACGGACTAGCGCCAACAGCGCGAACACCGGGGAGCTGTTTTTT | TRBJ2-2 | many | TRBD2 | TRBV20-1
CAWSQGQRQAFF | TGTGCCTGGAGTCAAGGACAGCGTCAAGCTTTCTTT | TRBJ1-1 | many | . | TRBV30
CASSLVVGATYEQYF | TGTGCCAGCAGCTTAGTCGTGGGGGCCACCTACGAGCAGTACTTC | TRBJ2-7 | many | . | TRBV7-2
CASSLSGRGLVDTEAFF | TGTGCCAGCAGTTTATCCGGGCGGGGGTTAGTGGACACTGAAGCTTTCTTT | TRBJ1-1 | many | . | TRBV27
CSAPGLAARETQYF | TGCAGTGCGCCGGGACTAGCGGCTCGAGAGACCCAGTACTTC | TRBJ2-5 | . | TRBD2 | TRBV20-1
CASSPEGEVRNQPQHF | TGTGCCAGCAGCCCGGAGGGGGAGGTTCGCAATCAGCCCCAGCATTTT | TRBJ1-5 | few | . | TRBV7-2
CSVGEGSFATQFF | TGCAGCGTTGGAGAGGGTTCCTTCGCCACGCAGTTCTTC | TRBJ2-1 | many | . | TRBV29-1
CAWSVLSNTQYF | TGTGCCTGGAGTGTACTTAGCAATACGCAGTATTTT | TRBJ2-3 | many | . | TRBV30
CAWSVRTTGTVNTGELFF | TGTGCCTGGAGTGTACGAACAACCGGGACGGTGAACACCGGGGAGCTGTTTTTT | TRBJ2-2 | few | . | TRBV30